The present T cell receptor beta chain was sequenced within a study of blood T cell repertoires in COVID-19. Study context: Material from acute and convalescent COVID-19 was sourced from the United States, Italy and Spain. The analysed material was cDNA or gDNA that came from T cells, B-cell-depleted T cells, or PBMCs.

In the original analysis: Reference gene primer amplification yielded estimated nucleated cell counts. Clones were sequenced by immunoSEQ multiplex PCR, and TCRdb holds only the in-frame ones, with some missing. V and J calls plus clone size are reproduced from that table; the DNA served to infer D and trimming. The data show approximately 670,000 clones, with 70% to 90% seen just once and 0.2% to 0.3% held by the top ten. CDR1 and CDR2 (germline): KGHSH, LQKENI. This CDR3 comprises 13 residues. The J segment lost 8 bases and the V segment lost 4 bases, leaving 5 bases of the junction unmatched. This chain links TRBV18 with TRBJ1-2; 9 bases fit TRBD1. The clonotype originates from a woman between 18 and 30 years old with acute or convalescent COVID-19. The sequenced material came from peripheral blood. CDR3 protein: CASSRGQGEGYTF. CDR3 nucleotides: TGTGCCAGCTCACGGGGACAGGGTGAGGGCTACACCTTC.